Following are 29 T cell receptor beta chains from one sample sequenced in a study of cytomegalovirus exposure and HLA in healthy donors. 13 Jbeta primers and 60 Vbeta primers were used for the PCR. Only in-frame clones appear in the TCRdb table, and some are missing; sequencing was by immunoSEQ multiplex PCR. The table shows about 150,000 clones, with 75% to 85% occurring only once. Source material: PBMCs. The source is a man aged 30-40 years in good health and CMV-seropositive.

The CDR3 spells CASSFNTGTGELFF. Written as DNA, the CDR3 is TGTGCCAGCAGTTTCAATACCGGGACAGGTGAACTGTTTTTT. The chain carries TRBV6-5 and TRBJ1-4, with 8 positions matching TRBD1. CDR1 and CDR2 from the germline V gene are MNHEY and SVGAGI. The CDR3 sequence is 14 residues long. V lost 4 bases, J lost 12 bases, and 10 bases stayed unmatched.

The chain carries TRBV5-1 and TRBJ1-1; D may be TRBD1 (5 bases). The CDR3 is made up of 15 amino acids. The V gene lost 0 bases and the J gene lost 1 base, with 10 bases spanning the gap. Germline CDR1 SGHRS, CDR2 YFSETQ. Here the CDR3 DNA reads TGCGCCAGCAGCTTGGTTGACAGAAGGAACACTGAAGCTTTCTTT. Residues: CASSLVDRRNTEAFF.

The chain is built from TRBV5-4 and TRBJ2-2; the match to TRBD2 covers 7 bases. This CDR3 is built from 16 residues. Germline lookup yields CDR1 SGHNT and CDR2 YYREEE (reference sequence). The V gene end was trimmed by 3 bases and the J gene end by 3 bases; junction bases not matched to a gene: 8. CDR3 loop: CASSSSGGGDTGELFF. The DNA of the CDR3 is TGTGCCAGCAGCTCTTCGGGGGGAGGGGACACCGGGGAGCTGTTTTTT.

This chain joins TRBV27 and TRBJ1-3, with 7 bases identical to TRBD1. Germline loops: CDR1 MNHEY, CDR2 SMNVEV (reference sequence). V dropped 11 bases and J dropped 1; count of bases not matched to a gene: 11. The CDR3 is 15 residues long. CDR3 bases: TGTGCCTCTCACCCTACGACAGGGTCTGGAAACACCATATATTTT. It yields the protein CASHPTTGSGNTIYF.

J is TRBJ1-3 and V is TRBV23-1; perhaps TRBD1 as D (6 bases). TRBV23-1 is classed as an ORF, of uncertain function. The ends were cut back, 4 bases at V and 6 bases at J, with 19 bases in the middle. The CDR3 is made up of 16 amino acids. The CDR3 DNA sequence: TGCGCCAGCAGTCGGGTTGGGACACCGGACCCAAACACCATATATTTT. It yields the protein CASSRVGTPDPNTIYF.

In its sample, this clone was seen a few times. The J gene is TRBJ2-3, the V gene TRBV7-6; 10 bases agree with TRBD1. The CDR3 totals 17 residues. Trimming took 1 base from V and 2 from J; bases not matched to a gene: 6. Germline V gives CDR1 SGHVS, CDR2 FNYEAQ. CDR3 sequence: CASSLEGTGVNTDTQYF. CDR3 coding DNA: TGTGCCAGCAGCTTAGAAGGGACAGGGGTAAACACAGATACGCAGTATTTT.

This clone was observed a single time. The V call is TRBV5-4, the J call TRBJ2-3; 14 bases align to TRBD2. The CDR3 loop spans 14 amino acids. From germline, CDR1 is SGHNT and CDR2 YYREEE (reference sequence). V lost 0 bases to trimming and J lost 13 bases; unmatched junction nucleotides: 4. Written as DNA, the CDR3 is TGTGCCAGCAGCTTGGGGACTAGCGGGGGGCCCGAGTATTTT. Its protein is CASSLGTSGGPEYF.

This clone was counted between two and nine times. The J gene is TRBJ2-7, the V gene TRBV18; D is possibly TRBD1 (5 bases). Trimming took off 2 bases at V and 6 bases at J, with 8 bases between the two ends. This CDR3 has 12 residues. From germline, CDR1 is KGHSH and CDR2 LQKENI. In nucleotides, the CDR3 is TGTGCCAGCTCACCAAGGGGTGGCGAGCAGTACTTC. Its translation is CASSPRGGEQYF.

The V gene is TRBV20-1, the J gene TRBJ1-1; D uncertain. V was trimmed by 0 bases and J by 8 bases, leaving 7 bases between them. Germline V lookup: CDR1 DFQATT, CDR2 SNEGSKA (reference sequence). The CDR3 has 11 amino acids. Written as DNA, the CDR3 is TGCAGTGCTAGAGAGTTGCAGGAAGCTTTCTTT. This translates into CSARELQEAFF.

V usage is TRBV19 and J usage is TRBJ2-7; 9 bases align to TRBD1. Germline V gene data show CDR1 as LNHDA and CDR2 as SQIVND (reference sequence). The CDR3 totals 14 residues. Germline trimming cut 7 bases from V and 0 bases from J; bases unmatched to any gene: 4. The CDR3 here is CASKGTGSSYEQYF. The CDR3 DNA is TGTGCCAGTAAAGGGACAGGGAGCTCCTACGAGCAGTACTTC.

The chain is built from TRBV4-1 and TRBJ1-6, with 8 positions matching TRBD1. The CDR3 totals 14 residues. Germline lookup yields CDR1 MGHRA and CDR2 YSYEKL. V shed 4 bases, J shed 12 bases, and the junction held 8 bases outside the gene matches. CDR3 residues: CASSPGQGQRPLHF. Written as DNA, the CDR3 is TGCGCCAGCAGCCCAGGACAGGGACAGCGACCCCTCCACTTT.

CDR3 residues: CASSVRTEGADTQYF. The CDR3 region has the DNA TGTGCCAGCAGCGTTCGAACGGAAGGGGCAGATACGCAGTATTTT. The rearrangement links TRBV7-9 to TRBJ2-3, with D perhaps TRBD1 (5 bases). CDR1 SEHNR and CDR2 FQNEAQ come from the germline V gene (reference sequence). Trimming shortened V by 5 bases and J by 4 bases, and 16 bases separated the two germline ends. The CDR3 contains 15 residues.

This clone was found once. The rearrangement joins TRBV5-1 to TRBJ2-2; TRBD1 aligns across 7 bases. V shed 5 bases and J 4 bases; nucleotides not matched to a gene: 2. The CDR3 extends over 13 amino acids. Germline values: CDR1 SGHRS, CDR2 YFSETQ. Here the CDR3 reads CASSAGGTGELFF. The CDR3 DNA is TGCGCCAGCAGTGCAGGGGGCACCGGGGAGCTGTTTTTT.

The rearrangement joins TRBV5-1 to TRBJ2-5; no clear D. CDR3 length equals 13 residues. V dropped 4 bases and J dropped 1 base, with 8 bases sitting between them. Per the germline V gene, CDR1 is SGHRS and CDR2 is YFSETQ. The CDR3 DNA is TGCGCCAGCAGCCCCGGGTCCCAAGAGACCCAGTACTTC. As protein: CASSPGSQETQYF. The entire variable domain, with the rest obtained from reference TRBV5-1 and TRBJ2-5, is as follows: KAGVTQTPRYLIKTRGQQVTLSCSPISGHRSVSWYQQTPGQGLQFLFEYFSETQRNKGNFPGRFSGRQFSNSRSEMNVSTLELGDSALYLCASSPGSQETQYFGPGTRLLVL.

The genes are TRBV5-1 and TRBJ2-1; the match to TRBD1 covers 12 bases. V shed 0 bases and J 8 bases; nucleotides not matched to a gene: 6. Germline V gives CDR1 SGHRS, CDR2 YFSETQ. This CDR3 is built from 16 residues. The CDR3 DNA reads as TGCGCCAGCAGCTTGGAATCGGGGACAGGGGGCGATGAGCAGTTCTTC. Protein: CASSLESGTGGDEQFF.

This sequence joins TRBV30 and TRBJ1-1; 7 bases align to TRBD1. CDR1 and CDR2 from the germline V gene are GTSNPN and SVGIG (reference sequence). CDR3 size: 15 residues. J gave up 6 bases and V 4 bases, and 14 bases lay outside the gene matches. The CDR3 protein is CAWTLLDRERAEAFF. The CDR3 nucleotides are TGTGCCTGGACCCTACTAGACAGGGAGAGAGCTGAAGCTTTCTTT.

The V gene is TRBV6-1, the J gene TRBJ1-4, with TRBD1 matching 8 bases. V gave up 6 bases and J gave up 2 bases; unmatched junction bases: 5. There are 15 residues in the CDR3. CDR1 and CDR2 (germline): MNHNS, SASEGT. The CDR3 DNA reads TGTGCCAGCAGCACAGGGGGATACACTAATGAAAAACTGTTTTTT. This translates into CASSTGGYTNEKLFF.

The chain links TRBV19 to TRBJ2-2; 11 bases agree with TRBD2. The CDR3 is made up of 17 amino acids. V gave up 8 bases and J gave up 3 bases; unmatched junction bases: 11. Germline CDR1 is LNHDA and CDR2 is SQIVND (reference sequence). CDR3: CASWYSGRAADTGELFF. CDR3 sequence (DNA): TGTGCCAGTTGGTATAGCGGGAGGGCCGCGGACACCGGGGAGCTGTTTTTT.

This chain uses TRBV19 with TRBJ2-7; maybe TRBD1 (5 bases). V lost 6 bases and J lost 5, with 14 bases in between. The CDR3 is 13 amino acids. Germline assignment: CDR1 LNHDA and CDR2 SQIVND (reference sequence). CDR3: CASSWAGFHEQYF. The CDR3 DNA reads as TGTGCCAGTAGCTGGGCAGGGTTTCACGAGCAGTACTTC. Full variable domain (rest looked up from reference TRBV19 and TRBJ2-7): DGGITQSPKYLFRKEGQNVTLSCEQNLNHDAMYWYRQDPGQGLRLIYYSQIVNDFQKGDIAEGYSVSREKKESFPLTVTSAQKNPTAFYLCASSWAGFHEQYFGPGTRLTVT.

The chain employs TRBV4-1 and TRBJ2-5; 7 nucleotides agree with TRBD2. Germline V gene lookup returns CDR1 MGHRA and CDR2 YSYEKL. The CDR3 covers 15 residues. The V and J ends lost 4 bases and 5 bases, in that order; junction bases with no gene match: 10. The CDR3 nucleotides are TGCGCCAGCAGCCGGCCTGTGGGAGGGTGGGAGACCCAGTACTTC. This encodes CASSRPVGGWETQYF.

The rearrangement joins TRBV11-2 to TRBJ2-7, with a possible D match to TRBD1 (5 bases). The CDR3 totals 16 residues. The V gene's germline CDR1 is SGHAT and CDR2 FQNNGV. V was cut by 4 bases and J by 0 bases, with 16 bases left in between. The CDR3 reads CASSSLWAGRSYEQYF. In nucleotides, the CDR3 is TGTGCCAGCAGCTCCCTCTGGGCAGGGCGCTCCTACGAGCAGTACTTC.

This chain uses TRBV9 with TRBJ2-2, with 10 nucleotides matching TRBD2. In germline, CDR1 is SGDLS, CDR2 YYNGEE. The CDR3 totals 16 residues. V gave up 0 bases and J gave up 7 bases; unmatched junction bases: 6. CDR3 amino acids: CASSVVPSGGLGELFF. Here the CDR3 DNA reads TGTGCCAGCAGCGTAGTACCTAGCGGGGGCCTCGGGGAGCTGTTTTTT. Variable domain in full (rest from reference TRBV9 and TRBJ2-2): DSGVTQTPKHLITATGQRVTLRCSPRSGDLSVYWYQQSLDQGLQFLIQYYNGEERAKGNILERFSAQQFPDLHSELNLSSLELGDSALYFCASSVVPSGGLGELFFGEGSRLTVL.

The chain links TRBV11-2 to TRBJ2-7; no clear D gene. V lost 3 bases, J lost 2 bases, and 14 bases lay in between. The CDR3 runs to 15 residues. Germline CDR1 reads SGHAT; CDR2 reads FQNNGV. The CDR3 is CASSLARQSTYEQYF. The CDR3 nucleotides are TGTGCCAGCAGCTTGGCTAGGCAGTCTACCTACGAGCAGTACTTC.

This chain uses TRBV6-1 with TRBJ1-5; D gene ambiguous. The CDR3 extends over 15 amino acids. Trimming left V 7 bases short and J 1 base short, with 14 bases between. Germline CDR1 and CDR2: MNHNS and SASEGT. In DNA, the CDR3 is TGTGCCAGCATCATGGGGAGTCGGAGCAATCAGCCCCAGCATTTT. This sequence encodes CASIMGSRSNQPQHF.

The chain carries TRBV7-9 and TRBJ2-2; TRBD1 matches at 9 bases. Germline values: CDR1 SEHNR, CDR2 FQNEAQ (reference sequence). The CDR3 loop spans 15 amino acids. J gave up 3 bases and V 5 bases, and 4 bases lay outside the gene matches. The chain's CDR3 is CASSPGQGHTGELFF. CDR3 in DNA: TGTGCCAGCAGCCCGGGACAGGGACACACCGGGGAGCTGTTTTTT.

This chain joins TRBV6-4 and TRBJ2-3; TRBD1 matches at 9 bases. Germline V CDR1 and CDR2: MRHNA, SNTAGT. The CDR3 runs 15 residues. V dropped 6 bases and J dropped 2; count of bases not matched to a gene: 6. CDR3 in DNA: TGTGCCAGCAGACCACAGGGGGCTCACACAGATACGCAGTATTTT. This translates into CASRPQGAHTDTQYF.

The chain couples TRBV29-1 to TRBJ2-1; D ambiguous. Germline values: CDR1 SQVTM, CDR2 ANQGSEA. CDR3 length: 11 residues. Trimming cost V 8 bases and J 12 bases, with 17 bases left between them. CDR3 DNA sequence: TGCAGCATCTTAAATGGAGACGGGCAGTTCTTC. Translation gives CSILNGDGQFF.

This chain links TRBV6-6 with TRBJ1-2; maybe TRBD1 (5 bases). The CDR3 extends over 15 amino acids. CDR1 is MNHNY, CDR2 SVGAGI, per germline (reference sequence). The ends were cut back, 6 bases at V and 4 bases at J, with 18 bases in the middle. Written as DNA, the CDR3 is TGTGCCAGCAGCCGAACCCCCAGGGTCCCCTATGGCTACACCTTC. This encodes CASSRTPRVPYGYTF.

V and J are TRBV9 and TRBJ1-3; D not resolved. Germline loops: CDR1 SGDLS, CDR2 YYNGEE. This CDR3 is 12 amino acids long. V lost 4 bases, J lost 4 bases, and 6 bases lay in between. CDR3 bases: TGTGCCAGCAGCCAAACAGGAAACACCATATATTTT. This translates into CASSQTGNTIYF.